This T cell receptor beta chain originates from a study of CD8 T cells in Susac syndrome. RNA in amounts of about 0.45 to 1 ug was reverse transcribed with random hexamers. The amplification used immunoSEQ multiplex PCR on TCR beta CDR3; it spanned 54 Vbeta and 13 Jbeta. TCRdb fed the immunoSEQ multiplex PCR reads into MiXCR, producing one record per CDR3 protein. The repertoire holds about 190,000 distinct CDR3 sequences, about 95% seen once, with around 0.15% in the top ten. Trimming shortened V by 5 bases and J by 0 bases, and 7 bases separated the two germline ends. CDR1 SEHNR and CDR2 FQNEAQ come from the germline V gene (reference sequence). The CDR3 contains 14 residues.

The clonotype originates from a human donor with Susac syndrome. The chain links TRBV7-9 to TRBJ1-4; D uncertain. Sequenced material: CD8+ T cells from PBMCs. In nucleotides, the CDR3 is TGTGCCAGCAGCGGGGTTGCAACTAATGAAAAACTGTTTTTT. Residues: CASSGVATNEKLFF.